Listed here are 20 T cell receptor beta chains from one sample, sequenced in a study of T cell repertoires in cytomegalovirus infection (dated by TCRdb to the late 2010s). Their cognate antigens are unknown. The meaning of the sample's treatment or condition label: in vitro stimulation with specific CMV peptide epitopes to enrich CMV-specific T cells. Sequenced on an Illumina HiSeq 1500. TCRdb reprocessing: public reads trimmed at Q25 with fastp, clones called with MiXCR, in-frame beta chains kept. Duplicate CDR3 protein sequences are folded into a single record with the most common DNA and genes. Counted in this sample were about 89,000 distinct CDR3 sequences; approximately 30% of them appeared once. Of the sample, approximately 71% is held by the ten largest clones. Sequences were derived from CD8+ T cells from cultured PBMCs, sampled from culture after CMV antigen stimulation. Receptor source: a human donor in good health (CMV status not recorded). Some clones in this sample may be carry-over from other donors' samples.

The V and J genes are TRBV24-1 and TRBJ2-3, with D perhaps TRBD2 (5 bases). The germline V gene encodes CDR1 KGHDR and CDR2 SFDVKD. Trimming shortened V by 5 bases and J by 6 bases, and 23 bases separated the two germline ends. This CDR3 contains 17 residues. Written as DNA, the CDR3 is TGTGCCACCAGTGGGCCGGCTGGCACCCGGGATTCGGATACGCAGTATTTT. Its protein is CATSGPAGTRDSDTQYF.

This clonotype was counted a few times. The V gene is TRBV7-6, the J gene TRBJ2-1, with TRBD2 matching over 7 bases. Trimming took 2 bases from V and 7 from J; bases not matched to a gene: 5. CDR1 is SGHVS, CDR2 FNYEAQ, per germline. The CDR3 spans 14 residues. The CDR3 protein is CASSLRPGGNEQFF. The DNA of the CDR3 is TGTGCCAGCAGCTTAAGGCCCGGGGGGAATGAGCAGTTCTTC.

In this sample, this clonotype turned up many times. The rearrangement links TRBV7-2 to TRBJ2-7; 8 bases fit TRBD1. Germline V gene data show CDR1 as SGHTA and CDR2 as FQGNSA. With V trimmed by 3 bases and J by 2 bases, 3 bases remained unmatched. The CDR3 sequence is 14 residues long. In DNA, the CDR3 is TGTGCCAGCAGCTTGGACAGGGCGACCTACGAGCAGTACTTC. It is translated as CASSLDRATYEQYF.

Many counts were recorded for this clonotype. The V and J genes are TRBV2 and TRBJ2-4; 7 bases map to TRBD2. Germline V gene data show CDR1 as SNHLY and CDR2 as FYNNEI. This CDR3 is built from 16 residues. With V trimmed by 0 bases and J by 4 bases, 6 bases remained unmatched. The CDR3 DNA follows: TGTGCCAGCAGTGAAGCGCTAGGACTAGTGAAAAACATTCAGTACTTC. This codes for CASSEALGLVKNIQYF. The complete variable domain, with remaining parts taken from reference TRBV2 and TRBJ2-4, reads EPEVTQTPSHQVTQMGQEVILRCVPISNHLYFYWYRQILGQKVEFLVSFYNNEISEKSEIFDDQFSVERPDGSNFTLKIRSTKLEDSAMYFCASSEALGLVKNIQYFGAGTRLSVL.

This clonotype appeared many times. CDR3: CATGRGTQYF. In nucleotides, the CDR3 is TGTGCCACTGGGCGGGGTACGCAGTATTTT. The chain employs TRBV12-3 or TRBV12-4 and TRBJ2-3; D may be TRBD2 (6 bases). Between the trimmed V and J ends, which lost 10 bases and 8 bases, there was a span of 10 bases. The CDR3 has 10 amino acids.

This clonotype was found a few times. The genes are TRBV27 and TRBJ1-6, with D unclear. This CDR3 has 13 amino acids. V lost 3 bases and J lost 6, with 6 bases in between. Germline assignment: CDR1 MNHEY and CDR2 SMNVEV (reference sequence). The CDR3 coding sequence is TGTGCCAGCAGTTTTGGGTTTAATTCACCCCTCCACTTT. It translates to CASSFGFNSPLHF.

V gene TRBV30 combines with J gene TRBJ1-5; 9 bases map to TRBD1. Germline V CDR1 and CDR2: GTSNPN, SVGIG (reference sequence). Trimming took 5 bases from V and 6 from J; bases not matched to a gene: 8. The length of the CDR3 is 14 residues. The CDR3 reads CAWGPGQGSQPQHF. As DNA, the CDR3 is TGTGCCTGGGGCCCGGGACAGGGCAGTCAGCCCCAGCATTTT.

The rearrangement links TRBV20-1 to TRBJ1-1; 7 bases match TRBD1. Germline V lookup: CDR1 DFQATT, CDR2 SNEGSKA (reference sequence). V lost 2 bases and J lost 4; bases outside the gene matches: 7. CDR3 length equals 14 residues. The CDR3 reads CSARKGAGSTEAFF. In nucleotides, the CDR3 is TGCAGTGCTAGAAAGGGGGCGGGGAGCACTGAAGCTTTCTTT.

The gene calls are TRBV19 and TRBJ2-1, with TRBD1 matching 8 bases. J gave up 8 bases and V 3 bases, and 3 bases lay outside the gene matches. CDR3 length: 13 amino acids. Germline assignment: CDR1 LNHDA and CDR2 SQIVND (reference sequence). This CDR3 is CASSMDREDEQFF. The CDR3 DNA is TGTGCCAGTAGTATGGACAGGGAAGATGAGCAGTTCTTC.

This clonotype has a handful of counts. The CDR3 DNA is TGTGCCAGCAGCTCCTGGACTAGCGGGGGGGCCACCGCCTACGAGCAGTACTTC. Residues: CASSSWTSGGATAYEQYF. The rearrangement joins TRBV7-9 to TRBJ2-7; 15 bases map to TRBD2. After removal of 4 bases from V and 2 bases from J, the junction contained 9 bases not matched to a gene. This CDR3 has 18 residues. Germline V lookup: CDR1 SEHNR, CDR2 FQNEAQ (reference sequence). The variable domain in full, with the rest retrieved from reference TRBV7-9 and TRBJ2-7, is DTGVSQNPRHKITKRGQNVTFRCDPISEHNRLYWYRQTLGQGPEFLTYFQNEAQLEKSRLLSDRFSAERPKGSFSTLEIQRTEQGDSAMYLCASSSWTSGGATAYEQYFGPGTRLTVT.

CDR3 DNA sequence: TGTGCCAGCAGCTCTTCGGGGAGCACATACGAGCAGTACTTC. Its translation is CASSSSGSTYEQYF. The chain employs TRBV9 and TRBJ2-7, with D perhaps matching TRBD2 (5 bases). CDR3 size: 14 residues. The germline V gene encodes CDR1 SGDLS and CDR2 YYNGEE. V gave up 4 bases and J gave up 4 bases, with 15 bases separating them.

The rearrangement uses TRBV27 and TRBJ1-5, with D perhaps matching TRBD1 (6 bases). Trimming cost V 4 bases and J 1 base, with 14 bases left between them. The CDR3 consists of 16 residues. Germline assignment: CDR1 MNHEY and CDR2 SMNVEV (reference sequence). The CDR3: CASSSVAGGSNQPQHF. The CDR3 DNA sequence: TGTGCCAGCAGTTCGGTGGCGGGGGGCAGCAATCAGCCCCAGCATTTT.

This clonotype was counted once. V is TRBV5-1 and J is TRBJ1-1; D gene ambiguous. Per the germline V gene, CDR1 is SGHRS and CDR2 is YFSETQ. The CDR3 loop spans 15 amino acids. Trimming pared 4 bases from V and 0 bases from J, leaving 13 bases between. As DNA, the CDR3 is TGCGCCAGCAGCCCGGAGGTACCGCTGAACACTGAAGCTTTCTTT. Its protein product is CASSPEVPLNTEAFF. The full variable domain, completed using reference TRBV5-1 and TRBJ1-1, is KAGVTQTPRYLIKTRGQQVTLSCSPISGHRSVSWYQQTPGQGLQFLFEYFSETQRNKGNFPGRFSGRQFSNSRSEMNVSTLELGDSALYLCASSPEVPLNTEAFFGQGTRLTVV.

Ten or more counts support this clonotype. This chain links TRBV6-1 with TRBJ1-3; 12 bases are shared with TRBD1. Looked up from germline, CDR1 is MNHNS and CDR2 is SASEGT. Trimming cost V 6 bases and J 4 bases; bases outside gene matches: 10. The CDR3 loop spans 17 amino acids. Written as DNA, the CDR3 is TGTGCCAGCAGCCAGGGACAGGGGGCTTTCCTGGGAAACACCATATATTTT. It yields the protein CASSQGQGAFLGNTIYF.

The chain has TRBV7-9 and TRBJ1-5; no definite D call. V shed 4 bases and J shed 5 bases, with 18 bases lying between them. The CDR3 has 16 amino acids. The germline V gene encodes CDR1 SEHNR and CDR2 FQNEAQ (reference sequence). Written as DNA, the CDR3 is TGTGCCAGCAGCTCGTACAACGGTGGGGTAGATCAGCCCCAGCATTTT. This encodes CASSSYNGGVDQPQHF.

The chain links TRBV19 to TRBJ2-7; the D is unclear. Trimming removed 3 bases at V and 2 bases at J, with 17 bases between. The CDR3 extends over 16 amino acids. Germline CDR1 LNHDA, CDR2 SQIVND (reference sequence). CDR3 DNA sequence: TGTGCCAGTAGTATTGGGCTAGTGACGGAGACCTACGAGCAGTACTTC. Amino acid sequence: CASSIGLVTETYEQYF.

The J gene is TRBJ2-1, the V gene TRBV7-6; 7 bases are shared with TRBD2. CDR1 SGHVS and CDR2 FNYEAQ come from the germline V gene. The CDR3 is made up of 14 amino acids. V was pared by 1 base and J by 9 bases, with 6 bases of the junction left unmatched. This chain's CDR3 is CASSLERGLAEQFF. Here the CDR3 DNA reads TGTGCCAGCAGCTTAGAGCGGGGTTTGGCTGAGCAGTTCTTC.

This rearrangement joins TRBV14 to TRBJ2-1; D is tentatively TRBD1 or TRBD2 (6 bases each). Deletions cut 3 bases from V and 4 bases from J, with 13 bases between. Germline values: CDR1 SGHDN, CDR2 FVKESK. This CDR3 region has 15 residues. The CDR3 here is CASSQGGGGYNEQFF. The CDR3 region has the DNA TGTGCCAGCAGCCAGGGGGGCGGAGGATACAATGAGCAGTTCTTC.

V gene TRBV29-1 combines with J gene TRBJ2-2; D may be TRBD1 or TRBD2 (5 bases each). CDR1 is SQVTM and CDR2 is ANQGSEA in the germline V gene. The V and J ends lost 6 bases and 0 bases respectively, with 8 bases between them. CDR3 length equals 13 residues. The CDR3 loop is CSVGRPNTGELFF. For the CDR3, the DNA is TGCAGCGTGGGACGCCCGAACACCGGGGAGCTGTTTTTT.

The table lists this clonotype with a few counts. This chain joins TRBV7-3 and TRBJ2-1; D is uncertain. Germline-derived CDR1 and CDR2 are SGHTA and FQGTGA. Trimming removed 0 bases from V and 9 bases from J, with 6 bases in between. CDR3 length equals 12 residues. The CDR3 protein is CASSLTGSEQFF. The CDR3 DNA sequence: TGTGCCAGCAGCTTAACAGGTAGTGAGCAGTTCTTC.